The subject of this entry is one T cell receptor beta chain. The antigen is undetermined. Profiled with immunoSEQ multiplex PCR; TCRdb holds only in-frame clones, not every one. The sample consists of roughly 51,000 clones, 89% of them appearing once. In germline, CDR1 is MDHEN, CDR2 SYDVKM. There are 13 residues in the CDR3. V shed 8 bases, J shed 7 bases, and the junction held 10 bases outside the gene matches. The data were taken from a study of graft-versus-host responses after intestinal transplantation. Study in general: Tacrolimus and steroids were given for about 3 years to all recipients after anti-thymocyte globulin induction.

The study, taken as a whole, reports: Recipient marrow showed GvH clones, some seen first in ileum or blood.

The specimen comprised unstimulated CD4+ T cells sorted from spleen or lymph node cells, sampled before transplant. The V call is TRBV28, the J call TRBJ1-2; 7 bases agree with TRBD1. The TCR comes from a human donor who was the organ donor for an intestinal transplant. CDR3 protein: CASQADRVAGYTF. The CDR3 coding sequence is TGTGCCAGCCAGGCCGACAGGGTCGCTGGCTACACCTTC.